Below, 24 T cell receptor beta chains from the same sample are listed, as sequenced in a study of blood T cell repertoires in COVID-19. Profiling relied on immunoSEQ multiplex PCR, and the TCRdb table lists in-frame clones only, not all of them. The data hold around 13,000 clones, with approximately 88% observed a single time. Material for sequencing was peripheral blood. The receptors here all came from a human donor in a cohort sampled during active COVID-19.

The V gene is TRBV6-1, the J gene TRBJ1-2; the D is unclear. V lost 3 bases to trimming and J lost 5 bases, with 7 bases between them. The germline CDR1 and CDR2 sequences are MNHNS and SASEGT. CDR3 size: 12 residues. The CDR3 region has the DNA TGTGCCAGCAGTGACGGAGGGTATGGCTACACCTTC. It is translated as CASSDGGYGYTF.

J is TRBJ1-1 and V is TRBV5-5; D unclear. The CDR3 runs to 13 residues. CDR1 and CDR2 from the germline V gene are SGHKS and YYEKEE (reference sequence). Trimming removed 0 bases at V and 5 bases at J, with 8 bases between. The CDR3 region has the DNA TGTGCCAGCAGCTTGGTTATGGAGACTGAAGCTTTCTTT. Protein: CASSLVMETEAFF.

The rearrangement links TRBV9 to TRBJ1-2; possibly TRBD1 for D (6 bases). The germline V gene has CDR1 SGDLS and CDR2 YYNGEE. The CDR3 totals 15 residues. V was shortened by 4 bases and J by 0 bases, with 13 bases between the two germline ends. The CDR3 here is CASSIRDTTNYGYTF. For the CDR3, the DNA is TGTGCCAGCAGCATCCGGGACACTACTAACTATGGCTACACCTTC.

The chain carries TRBV7-9 and TRBJ2-5; TRBD2 matches 8 bases. V gave up 11 bases and J gave up 9 bases; unmatched junction bases: 11. This CDR3 spans 12 amino acids. Germline V gives CDR1 SEHNR, CDR2 FQNEAQ (reference sequence). The CDR3: CAGTQAGVPQYF. The CDR3, as DNA: TGTGCCGGAACCCAAGCGGGAGTTCCCCAGTACTTC.

V is TRBV3-1 (or the pseudogene TRBV3-2) and J is TRBJ1-1; D remains unclear. CDR1 is LGHDT and CDR2 is YNNKEL in the germline V gene (reference sequence). This CDR3 has 13 residues. V was trimmed by 1 base and J by 2 bases, leaving 5 bases between them. In nucleotides, the CDR3 is TGTGCCAGCAGCCAAGTAGTAAACACTGAAGCTTTCTTT. It encodes CASSQVVNTEAFF.

The J gene is TRBJ2-1, the V gene TRBV5-5; D gene unclear. The V end was cut by 2 bases, the J end by 6 bases, with 9 bases between. The CDR3 is 13 residues long. Germline V lookup: CDR1 SGHKS, CDR2 YYEKEE (reference sequence). Here the CDR3 reads CASSFADINEQFF. CDR3 in DNA: TGTGCCAGCAGCTTCGCCGACATCAATGAGCAGTTCTTC.

The V and J genes are TRBV6-5 and TRBJ2-1, with 9 positions matching TRBD2. The trim removed 6 bases at V and 9 bases at J, leaving 9 bases unmatched. Germline CDR1 is MNHEY and CDR2 is SVGAGI. CDR3 length: 14 amino acids. CDR3: CASRTGGRAGEQFF. The CDR3 DNA sequence: TGTGCCAGCAGGACTGGCGGGAGGGCCGGTGAGCAGTTCTTC.

The genes are TRBV28 and TRBJ1-5, with unresolved D. V was cut by 7 bases and J by 0 bases, with 10 bases left in between. The germline gives CDR1 MDHEN, CDR2 SYDVKM. The CDR3 consists of 14 residues. Here the CDR3 DNA reads TGTGCCAGCAACACCCGACTTAGCAATCAGCCCCAGCATTTT. Protein product: CASNTRLSNQPQHF.

The rearrangement links TRBV28 to TRBJ2-5; the match to TRBD2 covers 13 bases. Germline V gene lookup returns CDR1 MDHEN and CDR2 SYDVKM. The CDR3 runs to 16 residues. After removal of 2 bases from V and 5 bases from J, the junction contained 5 bases not matched to a gene. CDR3 DNA: TGTGCCAGCAGTTTAGGGACTAGCGGGACAGAGGAGACCCAGTACTTC. The encoded protein is CASSLGTSGTEETQYF.

The chain joins TRBV5-4 to TRBJ2-5; 8 positions match TRBD2. This CDR3 has 18 residues. The germline V gene has CDR1 SGHNT and CDR2 YYREEE (reference sequence). CDR3 in amino acids: CVSGGAGGLLTSPETQYF. The CDR3, as DNA: TGTGTGAGCGGAGGGGCGGGAGGCCTACTTACCTCCCCAGAGACCCAGTACTTC. The full variable domain, rest sourced from reference TRBV5-4 and TRBJ2-5, is ETGVTQSPTHLIKTRGQQVTLRCSSQSGHNTVSWYQQALGQGPQFIFQYYREEENGRGNFPPRFSGLQFPNYSSELNVNALELDDSALYLCVSGGAGGLLTSPETQYFGPGTRLLVL.

This chain uses TRBV1 with TRBJ1-5. TRBV1 is described as a pseudogene. CDR3 length equals 16 residues. CDR3 DNA sequence: TGCACCAGCAGCGGGAGTGAAGACGGAAACAATCAGCCCCAGCATTTT. Protein product: CTSSGSEDGNNQPQHF.

The chain uses TRBV7-3 and TRBJ2-3, with TRBD1 matching over 9 bases. The CDR3 is made up of 16 amino acids. CDR1 SGHTA and CDR2 FQGTGA come from the germline V gene. Trimming cost V 5 bases and J 1 base; bases outside gene matches: 7. The CDR3 loop is CASSKTGGAGTDTQYF. CDR3 DNA: TGTGCCAGCAGCAAAACAGGGGGCGCGGGCACAGATACGCAGTATTTT. Looking up the rest from reference TRBV7-3 and TRBJ2-3 gives the full variable domain: GAGVSQTPSNKVTEKGKYVELRCDPISGHTALYWYRQSLGQGPEFLIYFQGTGAADDSGLPNDRFFAVRPEGSVSTLKIQRTERGDSAVYLCASSKTGGAGTDTQYFGPGTRLTVL.

This chain joins TRBV10-3 and TRBJ2-7, with TRBD1 matching 8 bases. V lost 10 bases and J lost 2; bases outside the gene matches: 13. This CDR3 spans 15 amino acids. In germline, CDR1 is ENHRY, CDR2 SYGVKD. CDR3 in DNA: TGTGCCAGTGGACAGGGCCAAAACCCCCCCTACGAGCAGTACTTC. Protein: CASGQGQNPPYEQYF.

The V and J genes are TRBV5-6 and TRBJ1-2; 8 nucleotides match TRBD1. The CDR3 is 15 residues long. Germline V CDR1 and CDR2: SGHDT, YYEEEE. V shed 0 bases and J 5 bases; nucleotides not matched to a gene: 6. In DNA, the CDR3 is TGTGCCAGCAGCTTGGTAGTTGGACAGGGTTATGGCTACACCTTC. Translation: CASSLVVGQGYGYTF.

The gene calls are TRBV30 and TRBJ1-3, with 11 bases fitting TRBD1. The CDR3 is 15 residues long. Germline assignment: CDR1 GTSNPN and CDR2 SVGIG (reference sequence). The ends lost 8 bases at V and 7 bases at J; junction bases unmatched: 13. CDR3 coding DNA: TGTGCCGGGGATATGCCGGACAGGGGGCCGAACACCATATATTTT. This sequence encodes CAGDMPDRGPNTIYF.

The rearrangement uses TRBV7-9 and TRBJ2-3; possible D gene TRBD2, 5 bases. The CDR3 length is 15 residues. Germline V gene sequence: CDR1 SEHNR, CDR2 FQNEAQ (reference sequence). Trimming cost V 1 base and J 2 bases, with 10 bases left between them. The CDR3 is CASSLGRADTDTQYF. The CDR3 nucleotides read TGTGCCAGCAGCTTAGGCCGAGCGGACACAGATACGCAGTATTTT. The variable domain in full, with the rest retrieved from reference TRBV7-9 and TRBJ2-3, is DTGVSQNPRHKITKRGQNVTFRCDPISEHNRLYWYRQTLGQGPEFLTYFQNEAQLEKSRLLSDRFSAERPKGSFSTLEIQRTEQGDSAMYLCASSLGRADTDTQYFGPGTRLTVL.

The V call is TRBV18, the J call TRBJ2-1, with 7 bases aligning to TRBD2. There are 15 residues in the CDR3. CDR1 is KGHSH, CDR2 LQKENI, per germline. V lost 3 bases to trimming and J lost 2 bases; unmatched junction nucleotides: 4. In DNA form, the CDR3 reads TGTGCCAGCTCACCTGGGAGGGGCCCCTACAATGAGCAGTTCTTC. It specifies CASSPGRGPYNEQFF. Supplemented by reference TRBV18 and TRBJ2-1, the full variable domain reads NAGVMQNPRHLVRRRGQEARLRCSPMKGHSHVYWYRQLPEEGLKFMVYLQKENIIDESGMPKERFSAEFPKEGPSILRIQQVVRGDSAAYFCASSPGRGPYNEQFFGPGTRLTVL.

The CDR3 protein is CASSWGTGAPSTDTQYF. DNA for the CDR3: TGCGCCAGCAGCTGGGGGACAGGCGCCCCTAGCACAGATACGCAGTATTTT. V is TRBV5-1 and J is TRBJ2-3; 8 positions agree with TRBD1. This CDR3 region has 17 residues. The V gene's germline CDR1 is SGHRS and CDR2 YFSETQ. Trimming at V came to 3 bases and at J to 0 bases, leaving 9 bases not matched to a gene. The whole variable domain, filled in from reference TRBV5-1 and TRBJ2-3, reads KAGVTQTPRYLIKTRGQQVTLSCSPISGHRSVSWYQQTPGQGLQFLFEYFSETQRNKGNFPGRFSGRQFSNSRSEMNVSTLELGDSALYLCASSWGTGAPSTDTQYFGPGTRLTVL.

This chain joins TRBV6-4 and TRBJ2-7; TRBD1 matches 7 bases. Germline lookup yields CDR1 MRHNA and CDR2 SNTAGT. CDR3 length: 14 amino acids. V lost 5 bases, J lost 3 bases, and 7 bases stayed unmatched. CDR3 nucleotide sequence: TGTGCCAGCAGTCCGACGGGACAGAGCTACGAGCAGTACTTC. Translated: CASSPTGQSYEQYF.

The CDR3 reads CASSLFLLETQYF. The CDR3 coding sequence is TGCGCCAGCAGCTTATTCCTCTTAGAGACCCAGTACTTC. The chain has TRBV5-1 and TRBJ2-5; D unclear. V lost 2 bases to trimming and J lost 4 bases, with 9 bases between them. The CDR3 sequence is 13 residues long. Germline V gives CDR1 SGHRS, CDR2 YFSETQ.

The chain uses TRBV6-2 or TRBV6-3 and TRBJ2-6; D not certain. Germline CDR1 reads MNHEY; CDR2 reads SVGEGT. The CDR3 covers 15 residues. Trimming removed 4 bases at V and 0 bases at J, with 7 bases between. CDR3 residues: CASSSDNSGANVLTF. DNA of the CDR3: TGTGCCAGCAGTTCAGACAACTCTGGGGCCAACGTCCTGACTTTC.

V usage is TRBV30 and J usage is TRBJ2-6; D gene uncertain. CDR1 is GTSNPN and CDR2 is SVGIG in the germline V gene (reference sequence). The V gene lost 1 base and the J gene lost 4 bases, with 8 bases spanning the gap. There are 14 residues in the CDR3. The CDR3 is CAWSGVSGANVLTF. The CDR3 DNA follows: TGTGCCTGGAGTGGAGTGTCCGGGGCCAACGTCCTGACTTTC.

The genes are TRBV11-2 and TRBJ2-1; TRBD2 matches 13 bases. The CDR3 consists of 18 residues. CDR1 is SGHAT, CDR2 FQNNGV, per germline. V gave up 5 bases and J gave up 1 base; unmatched junction bases: 8. CDR3 nucleotides: TGTGCCAGCAGCCTGCGGACTAGCGGGAGTGGGTCCTACAATGAGCAGTTCTTC. This translates into CASSLRTSGSGSYNEQFF.

The gene calls are TRBV11-2 and TRBJ2-2, with a tentative D call TRBD1 (7 bases). The CDR3 loop spans 17 amino acids. The V gene lost 5 bases and the J gene lost 4 bases, with 20 bases spanning the gap. Germline loops: CDR1 SGHAT, CDR2 FQNNGV. The chain's CDR3 is CASSIAEGARGTGELFF. The CDR3 region has the DNA TGTGCCAGCAGCATAGCTGAGGGGGCGCGGGGCACCGGGGAGCTGTTTTTT.